These 26 T cell receptor beta chains share one sample of origin, sequenced in a study of T-cell memory formation after mild COVID-19. MiXCR, applied by TCRdb to the 5' RACE reads, yields one record per CDR3 protein. The repertoire has roughly 200,000 distinct CDR3 sequences, 9.5% of them found once; the top ten carry around 3.4%. The sequencing input was PBMCs or a T cell subset sorted from them (not recorded which). Every receptor here comes from a man between 18 and 35 years old who had mild COVID-19 (a few samples of this study predate the infection). Cell type and time point are not known.

This clonotype came up many times. The chain is built from TRBV6-5 and TRBJ2-3, with D possibly TRBD1 on 5 matching bases. Trimming pared 2 bases from V and 0 bases from J, leaving 9 bases between. The CDR3 length is 15 residues. Germline assignment: CDR1 MNHEY and CDR2 SVGAGI. The CDR3 DNA follows: TGTGCCAGCAGTTACCGAACAGGTAGCACAGATACGCAGTATTTT. It specifies CASSYRTGSTDTQYF.

The J gene is TRBJ1-1, the V gene TRBV7-2, with D possibly TRBD1 on 6 matching bases. Trimming took 3 bases from V and 7 from J, leaving 12 bases between them. The CDR3 has 13 amino acids. Germline V gene lookup returns CDR1 SGHTA and CDR2 FQGNSA. CDR3 nucleotides: TGTGCCAGCAGCTTGAGAGGACAGCTTGAAGCTTTCTTT. Translating it yields CASSLRGQLEAFF.

This clonotype has at least ten counts. The V gene is TRBV4-3, the J gene TRBJ2-1; tentatively, D is TRBD2 (6 bases). This CDR3 is 13 amino acids long. V gave up 4 bases and J gave up 7 bases, with 11 bases separating them. Germline values: CDR1 LGHNA, CDR2 YSLEER. The DNA for the CDR3 is TGCGCCAGCAGCCCCTTTAGCGGTAATGAGCAGTTCTTC. Its protein product is CASSPFSGNEQFF.

For this clonotype: A read error may account for a junction end that differs from germline. The V and J genes are TRBV12-3 or TRBV12-4 and TRBJ1-6, with 8 positions matching TRBD1. The CDR3 runs to 14 residues. CDR3 loop: CASSPTGDKSPLHF. Here the CDR3 DNA reads TGTGCCAGCAGCCCGACAGGGGATAAGTCACCCCTCCACTTT.

This rearrangement joins TRBV18 to TRBJ2-1, with 10 bases aligning to TRBD1. After removal of 3 bases from V and 4 bases from J, the junction contained 6 bases not matched to a gene. The CDR3 totals 16 residues. Germline V CDR1 and CDR2: KGHSH, LQKENI. DNA of the CDR3: TGTGCCAGCTCACCGCCCGGGACAGGGGATTACAATGAGCAGTTCTTC. Its translation is CASSPPGTGDYNEQFF.

This clonotype was found a few times. The V and J genes are TRBV11-2 and TRBJ2-3; 10 positions match TRBD2. CDR1 and CDR2 from the germline V gene are SGHAT and FQNNGV. The ends lost 2 bases at V and 2 bases at J; junction bases unmatched: 10. The CDR3 extends over 18 amino acids. The CDR3: CASSLRPRGLAPTDTQYF. The CDR3 coding sequence is TGTGCCAGCAGCTTACGGCCCCGGGGACTAGCGCCCACAGATACGCAGTATTTT.

The chain recombines TRBV29-1 with TRBJ1-1; 7 bases agree with TRBD1. In germline, CDR1 is SQVTM, CDR2 ANQGSEA. This CDR3 spans 12 amino acids. The J segment lost 9 bases and the V segment lost 5 bases, leaving 9 bases of the junction unmatched. The chain's CDR3 is CSVTRNRGQAFF. In DNA form, the CDR3 reads TGCAGCGTTACGAGAAACAGGGGACAAGCTTTCTTT.

Written as DNA, the CDR3 is TGTGCCAGCAGCTCTGGACAGGCAGATACGCAGTATTTT. This sequence encodes CASSSGQADTQYF. This chain links TRBV28 with TRBJ2-3; 7 bases agree with TRBD1. Looked up from germline, CDR1 is MDHEN and CDR2 is SYDVKM. The CDR3 contains 13 residues. Unmatched junction bases numbered 4, after V lost 6 bases and J lost 4 bases. Drawing the rest from reference TRBV28 and TRBJ2-3, the complete variable domain is DVKVTQSSRYLVKRTGEKVFLECVQDMDHENMFWYRQDPGLGLRLIYFSYDVKMKEKGDIPEGYSVSREKKERFSLILESASTNQTSMYLCASSSGQADTQYFGPGTRLTVL.

This clonotype turned up a few times. The chain recombines TRBV20-1 with TRBJ2-1; D gene unclear. Trimming stripped 3 bases from V and 6 bases from J, with 9 bases between. This CDR3 contains 12 residues. CDR1 is DFQATT and CDR2 is SNEGSKA in the germline V gene (reference sequence). The CDR3 DNA follows: TGCAGTGCTAGGCCTTCCCTCAATGAGCAGTTCTTC. Translating it yields CSARPSLNEQFF.

This clonotype came up many times. V is TRBV6-5 and J is TRBJ2-2; 9 bases agree with TRBD1. The V gene's germline CDR1 is MNHEY and CDR2 SVGAGI. The length of the CDR3 is 15 residues. V shed 5 bases and J 4 bases; nucleotides not matched to a gene: 5. The CDR3 DNA is TGTGCCAGCAGTCGGGACAGGGCACGCACCGGGGAGCTGTTTTTT. Translating it yields CASSRDRARTGELFF.

This clonotype turned up a few times. The chain is built from TRBV6-5 and TRBJ1-2, with D perhaps TRBD1 (6 bases). The V gene's germline CDR1 is MNHEY and CDR2 SVGAGI. V lost 6 bases and J lost 2, with 16 bases in between. The CDR3 is made up of 15 amino acids. The CDR3 region is CASSLTTGTNYGYTF. CDR3 bases: TGTGCCAGCAGCCTTACAACAGGGACGAACTATGGCTACACCTTC.

There are a few counts of this clonotype. The J gene is TRBJ1-1, the V gene TRBV11-2; D perhaps matches TRBD1 (6 bases). Trimming removed 1 base from V and 8 bases from J, with 14 bases in between. The CDR3 contains 14 residues. Germline V gene sequence: CDR1 SGHAT, CDR2 FQNNGV. The CDR3 DNA is TGTGCCAGCAGCTTAGGGGTCGGGGGCACAGAAGCTTTCTTT. Protein sequence: CASSLGVGGTEAFF.

This clonotype has only a few counts. The chain carries TRBV12-3 or TRBV12-4 and TRBJ2-7; D might be TRBD2 (7 bases). The CDR3 covers 15 residues. Trimming cost V 1 base and J 6 bases, with 16 bases left between them. The CDR3 DNA reads as TGTGCCAGCAGTTTAGGGTTCGGGGGGCGACGCGAGCAGTACGTC. Its protein product is CASSLGFGGRREQYV.

The chain is built from TRBV20-1 and TRBJ2-7; D call uncertain. The germline gives CDR1 DFQATT, CDR2 SNEGSKA (reference sequence). Trimming stripped 0 bases from V and 7 bases from J, with 13 bases between. CDR3 length equals 13 residues. The CDR3 sequence is CSARDLTSWEQYV. The CDR3 DNA sequence: TGCAGTGCTAGAGATCTAACCTCGTGGGAGCAGTACGTC.

In this sample, this clonotype turned up many times. This rearrangement joins TRBV4-3 to TRBJ1-4; TRBD1 aligns across 8 bases. With V trimmed by 4 bases and J by 4 bases, 5 bases remained unmatched. CDR1 is LGHNA and CDR2 is YSLEER in the germline V gene. This CDR3 is built from 15 residues. The CDR3 region is CASSPGGNVNEKLFF. The CDR3 coding sequence is TGCGCCAGCAGCCCAGGGGGCAACGTTAATGAAAAACTGTTTTTT.

This clonotype has ten or more counts. The chain has TRBV7-8 and TRBJ2-3; TRBD2 aligns across 10 bases. With V trimmed by 4 bases and J by 3 bases, 7 bases remained unmatched. Germline CDR1 and CDR2: SGHVS and FQNEAQ. CDR3 length: 16 amino acids. CDR3 amino acids: CASSSTLLAGTDTQYF. The CDR3 coding sequence is TGTGCCAGCAGCTCAACCCTACTAGCGGGGACAGATACGCAGTATTTT.

This clonotype was detected a few times. The chain is built from TRBV5-5 and TRBJ1-5, with a weak D call TRBD1 (6 bases). The ends were cut back, 4 bases at V and 0 bases at J, with 11 bases in the middle. CDR1 is SGHKS and CDR2 is YYEKEE in the germline V gene (reference sequence). This CDR3 has 15 residues. The DNA of the CDR3 is TGTGCCAGCAGCCAGGACAGTATTAGCAATCAGCCCCAGCATTTT. Translated, it gives CASSQDSISNQPQHF.

This clonotype turned up a few times. V usage is TRBV5-1 and J usage is TRBJ1-4, with 8 bases matching TRBD1. Germline trimming cut 4 bases from V and 0 bases from J; bases unmatched to any gene: 5. The CDR3 contains 16 residues. The germline CDR1 and CDR2 sequences are SGHRS and YFSETQ. CDR3: CASSKTGASTNEKLFF. CDR3 in DNA: TGCGCCAGCAGCAAGACAGGGGCCTCAACTAATGAAAAACTGTTTTTT.

This clonotype was observed many times. The chain has TRBV20-1 and TRBJ2-5; maybe TRBD2 (5 bases). Trimming removed 0 bases from V and 7 bases from J, with 18 bases in between. Per germline, CDR1 DFQATT and CDR2 SNEGSKA (reference sequence). The CDR3 loop spans 15 amino acids. The chain's CDR3 is CSARDFRGNPGTQYF. The CDR3 DNA sequence: TGCAGTGCTAGAGATTTCCGGGGTAACCCCGGGACCCAGTACTTC.

This clonotype has at least ten counts. The rearrangement uses TRBV5-1 and TRBJ1-1; 12 bases are a match to TRBD1. The J segment lost 3 bases and the V segment lost 0 bases, leaving 6 bases of the junction unmatched. Germline CDR1 reads SGHRS; CDR2 reads YFSETQ. This CDR3 is built from 17 residues. The DNA of the CDR3 is TGCGCCAGCAGCTTGGTCGGGACAGGGGGCGCGTACACTGAAGCTTTCTTT. It yields the protein CASSLVGTGGAYTEAFF.

This sequence joins TRBV7-9 and TRBJ2-2; D is uncertain. V was trimmed by 3 bases and J by 7 bases, leaving 15 bases between them. Germline V gives CDR1 SEHNR, CDR2 FQNEAQ (reference sequence). The CDR3 length is 15 residues. CDR3 DNA: TGTGCCAGCAGCTTCTCCGAGAGGATCGACGGGGAGCTGTTTTTT. Its translation: CASSFSERIDGELFF.

This clonotype has more than one count but fewer than ten. V gene TRBV5-1 combines with J gene TRBJ2-2; 9 bases line up with TRBD1. This CDR3 region has 15 residues. Germline V gene data show CDR1 as SGHRS and CDR2 as YFSETQ. With 0 bases clipped from V and 5 bases from J, the junction kept 2 bases outside the gene matches. CDR3 DNA sequence: TGCGCCAGCAGCTTGGTGACAGGGGGGACCGGGGAGCTGTTTTTT. It translates to CASSLVTGGTGELFF.

The genes are TRBV11-2 and TRBJ2-5; 9 bases map to TRBD1. This CDR3 is built from 16 residues. J gave up 6 bases and V 0 bases, and 8 bases lay outside the gene matches. CDR1 and CDR2 from the germline V gene are SGHAT and FQNNGV. In nucleotides, the CDR3 is TGTGCCAGCAGCTTAGAGCTTACAGGGGGCCCTAAGACCCAGTACTTC. It specifies CASSLELTGGPKTQYF.

The rearrangement joins TRBV20-1 to TRBJ2-5, with a possible D match to TRBD2 (5 bases). The CDR3 contains 13 residues. Trimming cost V 6 bases and J 2 bases, with 13 bases left between them. The germline V gene encodes CDR1 DFQATT and CDR2 SNEGSKA (reference sequence). The CDR3 reads CSALSRGQETQYF. CDR3 bases: TGCAGTGCCTTGTCCCGGGGTCAAGAGACCCAGTACTTC.

This clonotype was picked up many times. V gene TRBV5-1 combines with J gene TRBJ1-1; 7 bases agree with TRBD1. The CDR3 has 15 residues. Looked up from germline, CDR1 is SGHRS and CDR2 is YFSETQ. The V segment lost 5 bases and the J segment 1 base; nucleotides outside the gene matches: 8. The CDR3 spells CASRSSGGRNTEAFF. The CDR3 DNA reads TGCGCCAGCAGATCGTCAGGGGGGAGGAACACTGAAGCTTTCTTT. Variable domain in full (rest from reference TRBV5-1 and TRBJ1-1): KAGVTQTPRYLIKTRGQQVTLSCSPISGHRSVSWYQQTPGQGLQFLFEYFSETQRNKGNFPGRFSGRQFSNSRSEMNVSTLELGDSALYLCASRSSGGRNTEAFFGQGTRLTVV.

The chain employs TRBV5-1 and TRBJ2-5; D is possibly TRBD1 or TRBD2 (5 bases each). Germline V gives CDR1 SGHRS, CDR2 YFSETQ. V lost 2 bases to trimming and J lost 5 bases, with 13 bases between them. The CDR3 has 14 amino acids. CDR3 coding DNA: TGCGCCAGCAGCTTTATCGGGGCCCTGGAGACCCAGTACTTC. Translation gives CASSFIGALETQYF.